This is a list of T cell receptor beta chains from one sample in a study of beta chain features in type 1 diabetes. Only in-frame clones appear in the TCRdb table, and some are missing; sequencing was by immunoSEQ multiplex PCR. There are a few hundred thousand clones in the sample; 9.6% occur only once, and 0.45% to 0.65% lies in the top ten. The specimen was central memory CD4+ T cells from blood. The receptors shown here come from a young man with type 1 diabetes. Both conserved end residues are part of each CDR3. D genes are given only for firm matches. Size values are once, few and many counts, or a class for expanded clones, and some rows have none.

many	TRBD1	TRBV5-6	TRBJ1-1	CASRFRGVGTEAFF	TGTGCCAGCAGGTTCAGGGGGGTCGGAACTGAAGCTTTCTTT
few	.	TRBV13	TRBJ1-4	CASSLRRGGYWEGKLFF	TGTGCCAGCAGCCTCCGGCGGGGGGGCTACTGGGAAGGGAAACTGTTTTTT
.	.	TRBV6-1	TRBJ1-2	CASTSRAGDYGYTF	TGTGCCAGCACCTCACGGGCAGGGGACTATGGCTACACCTTC
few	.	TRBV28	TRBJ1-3	CASRPWWSSGNTIYF	TGTGCCAGCCGACCTTGGTGGAGCTCTGGAAACACCATATATTTT
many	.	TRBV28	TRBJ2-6	CASVKGSSGANVLTF	TGTGCCAGCGTGAAGGGCTCCTCTGGGGCCAACGTCCTGACTTTC
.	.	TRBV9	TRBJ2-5	CASSVDQETQYF	TGTGCCAGCAGCGTAGACCAAGAGACCCAGTACTTC
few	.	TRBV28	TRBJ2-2	CASIPALPSNTGELFF	TGTGCCAGCATCCCTGCCCTCCCTTCGAACACCGGGGAGCTGTTTTTT
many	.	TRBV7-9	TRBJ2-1	CASSLYYGYPFF	TGTGCCAGCAGCTTATATTACGGCTATCCGTTCTTC
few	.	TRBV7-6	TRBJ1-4	CASSLGYRGTNEKLFF	TGTGCCAGCAGCTTAGGTTACCGGGGCACTAATGAAAAACTGTTTTTT
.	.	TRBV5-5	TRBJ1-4	CASSFSQGRVSEKLFF	TGTGCCAGCAGCTTCAGCCAGGGGAGGGTCTCTGAAAAACTGTTTTTT
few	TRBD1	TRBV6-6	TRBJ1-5	CASSSQGAQGNQPQHF	TGTGCCAGCAGTTCGCAGGGGGCTCAGGGCAATCAGCCCCAGCATTTT
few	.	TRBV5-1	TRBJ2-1	CASSFSGKDNEQFF	TGCGCCAGCAGTTTCTCAGGGAAGGACAATGAGCAGTTCTTC
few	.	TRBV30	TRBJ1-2	CAWSGQGGGYTF	TGTGCCTGGAGTGGCCAGGGTGGTGGCTACACCTTC
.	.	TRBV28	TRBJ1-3	CASSLRGTSGNTIYF	TGTGCCAGCAGTTTAAGAGGGACTTCAGGAAACACCATATATTTT
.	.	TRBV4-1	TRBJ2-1	CASSQVFSSAYNEQFF	TGCGCCAGCAGCCAAGTTTTCTCTTCTGCCTACAATGAGCAGTTCTTC
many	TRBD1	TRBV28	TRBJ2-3	CASQPGDRGLDTQYF	TGTGCCAGTCAACCTGGGGACAGGGGGTTAGATACGCAGTATTTT